The entry below gives a single T cell receptor beta chain sequence along with its context. The antigen is not known. V dropped 5 bases and J dropped 4; count of bases not matched to a gene: 12. Germline CDR1 and CDR2: SGHTA and FQGNSA. The CDR3 is made up of 18 amino acids. This record comes from a study of T cell responses to AZD1222 COVID-19 vaccine. Background on the study: The study pooled second doses at about 4 or about 12 weeks. Study conclusions and caveats: Vaccine-related CD4 TCRs covered spike, predominating at 160-218 and 743-854. Nearly half of spike-specific TCRs reportedly go after variant regions that carry no mutations. At baseline, seropositivity was found in only a handful of AZD1222 recipients.

This table comes from immunoSEQ multiplex PCR, and its TCRdb copy is limited to in-frame clones, with some not included. The table lists about 150,000 clones, over 75% of them singletons. This receptor was obtained from an adult in good health. Sample: peripheral blood, taken on day 0 of AZD1222 vaccination. The chain links TRBV7-2 to TRBJ2-3; 13 bases are a match to TRBD2. For the CDR3, the DNA is TGTGCCAGCAGCGGTAGGGGGACTAGCGGGGTCCATCCAGATACGCAGTATTTT. Protein sequence: CASSGRGTSGVHPDTQYF. Using reference TRBV7-2 and TRBJ2-3 for the parts outside the CDR3, the full variable domain is GAGVSQSPSNKVTEKGKDVELRCDPISGHTALYWYRQSLGQGLEFLIYFQGNSAPDKSGLPSDRFSAERTGGSVSTLTIQRTQQEDSAVYLCASSGRGTSGVHPDTQYFGPGTRLTVL.